This T cell receptor (beta chain) is drawn from a study of T cell clusters in autoimmune cytopenias. Measured by frequency, this clonotype is large. What it recognizes is unknown. Multiplex touch-down PCR amplified TRB using TRB-A and TRB-B pools in one tube. TCRdb reprocessed the multiplex PCR reads; each CDR3 protein has one entry and no DNA is given. This sample's table reports roughly 150 distinct CDR3 sequences. Each sample's input was about 250 ng genomic DNA, about 38,000 genome equivalents. Study-level points and caveats: TRB repertoire shifts in secondary cytopenia and chronic lymphocytic leukemia mostly reflected lymphoma, not autoimmunity. Comparing secondary cytopenia with chronic lymphocytic leukemia showed no cluster-lack signature, apparently masked by lymphoma repertoire.

The germline V gene encodes CDR1 MNHEY and CDR2 SVGAGI. The CDR3 contains 15 residues. The sequence came from a human donor with an autoimmune cytopenia or autoimmune hepatitis (not recorded which). The V and J genes are TRBV6-5 and TRBJ2-7; TCRdb gives TRBD1 as the D gene, but with no DNA this cannot be confirmed. The sequencing input was peripheral blood. The CDR3 here is CASSYSEDRATEQYF.